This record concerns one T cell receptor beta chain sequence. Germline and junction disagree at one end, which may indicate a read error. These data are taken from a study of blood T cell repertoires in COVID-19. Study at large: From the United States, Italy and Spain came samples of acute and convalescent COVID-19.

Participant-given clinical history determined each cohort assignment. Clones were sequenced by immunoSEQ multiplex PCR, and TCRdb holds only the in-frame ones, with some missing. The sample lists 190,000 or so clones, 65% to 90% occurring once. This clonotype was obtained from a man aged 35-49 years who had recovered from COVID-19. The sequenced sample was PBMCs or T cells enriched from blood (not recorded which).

In nucleotides, the CDR3 is TGTGCCAGCAGCTTATCCGGGGGTGCCCAATACTTC. Translating gives CASSLSGGAQYF. This rearrangement joins TRBV7-2 to TRBJ2-5, with a tentative D call TRBD2 (6 bases). Germline V gene sequence: CDR1 SGHTA, CDR2 FQGNSA. The CDR3 sequence is 12 residues long.